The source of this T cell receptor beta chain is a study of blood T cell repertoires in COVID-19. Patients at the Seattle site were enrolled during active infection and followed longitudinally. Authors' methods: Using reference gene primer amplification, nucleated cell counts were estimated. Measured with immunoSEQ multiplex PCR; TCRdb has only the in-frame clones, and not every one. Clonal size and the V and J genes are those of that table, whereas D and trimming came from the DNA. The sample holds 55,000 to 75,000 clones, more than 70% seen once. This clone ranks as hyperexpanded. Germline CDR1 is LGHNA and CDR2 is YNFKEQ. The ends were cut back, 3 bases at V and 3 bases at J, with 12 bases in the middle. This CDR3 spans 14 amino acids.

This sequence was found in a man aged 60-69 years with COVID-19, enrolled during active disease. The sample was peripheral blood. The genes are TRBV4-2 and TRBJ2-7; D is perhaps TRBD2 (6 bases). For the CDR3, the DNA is TGTGCCAGCAGCCAGGGACTTGGAGACTACGAGCAGTACTTC. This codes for CASSQGLGDYEQYF.